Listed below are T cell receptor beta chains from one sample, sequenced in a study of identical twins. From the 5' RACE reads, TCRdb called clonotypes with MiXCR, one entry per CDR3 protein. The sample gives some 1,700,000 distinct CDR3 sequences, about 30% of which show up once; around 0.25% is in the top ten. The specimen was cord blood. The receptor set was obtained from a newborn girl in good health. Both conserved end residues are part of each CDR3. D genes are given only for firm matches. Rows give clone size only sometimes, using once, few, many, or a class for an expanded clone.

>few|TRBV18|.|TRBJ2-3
CASSRGTLTDTQYF
TGTGCCAGCTCACGTGGGACACTCACAGATACGCAGTATTTT
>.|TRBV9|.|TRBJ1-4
CASSGSEKLFF
TGTGCCAGCAGCGGGAGTGAAAAACTGTTTTTT
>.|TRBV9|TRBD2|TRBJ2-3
CASSVDSGGGDTQYF
TGTGCCAGCAGCGTAGATAGCGGGGGAGGAGATACGCAGTATTTT
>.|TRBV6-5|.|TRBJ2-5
CASSYWRGGDNEQYF
TGTGCCAGCAGTTACTGGAGGGGGGGCGACAATGAGCAGTACTTC
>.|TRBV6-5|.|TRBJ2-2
CASSYSQTFTGELFF
TGTGCCAGCAGTTACTCGCAGACATTCACCGGGGAGCTGTTTTTT
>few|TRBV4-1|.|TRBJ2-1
CASSQGLGSSYNEQFF
TGCGCCAGCAGCCAGGGACTCGGGAGCTCCTACAATGAGCAGTTCTTC
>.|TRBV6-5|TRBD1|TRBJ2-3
CAGSRTGGNTQYF
TGTGCCGGCAGTAGGACAGGGGGGAATACGCAGTATTTT
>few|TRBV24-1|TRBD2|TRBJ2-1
CATSTSGSYNEQFF
TGTGCCACCAGTACTAGCGGCTCCTACAATGAGCAGTTCTTC
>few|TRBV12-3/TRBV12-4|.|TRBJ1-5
CASTLGAPSQPQHF
TGTGCCAGCACCCTCGGGGCACCAAGCCAGCCCCAGCATTTT
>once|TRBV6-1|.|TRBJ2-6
CAGSLGFPLDSGANVLTF
TGTGCCGGCAGCCTAGGGTTCCCTTTGGACTCTGGGGCCAACGTCCTGACTTTC
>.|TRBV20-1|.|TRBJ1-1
CSAREEEGDTEAFF
TGCAGTGCTAGAGAGGAAGAGGGGGACACTGAAGCTTTCTTT
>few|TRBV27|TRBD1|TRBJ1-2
CASSLETGLGYTF
TGTGCCAGCAGTTTAGAGACAGGGCTCGGCTACACCTTC
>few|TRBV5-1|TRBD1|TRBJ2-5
CASSLTTGGSYNEQYF
TGCGCCAGCAGCTTGACCACAGGGGGGTCCTACAATGAGCAGTACTTC
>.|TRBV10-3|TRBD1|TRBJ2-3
CAINRDRGETDTQYF
TGTGCCATCAACCGGGACAGGGGGGAAACAGATACGCAGTATTTT
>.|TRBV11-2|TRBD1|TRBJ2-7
CASSSIRTGLYNEQYF
TGTGCCAGCAGTTCAATCAGGACAGGGCTGTACAATGAGCAGTACTTC
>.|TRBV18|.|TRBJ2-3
CASPPPGTDTQYF
TGTGCCAGCCCACCACCGGGAACAGATACGCAGTATTTT
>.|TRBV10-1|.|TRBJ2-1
CASSVRSGYGDEQFF
TGCGCCAGCAGTGTGAGGTCGGGGTATGGGGATGAGCAGTTCTTC
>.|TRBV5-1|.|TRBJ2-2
CASSLVFWGGGELFF
TGCGCCAGCAGCTTGGTATTCTGGGGCGGCGGGGAGCTGTTTTTT
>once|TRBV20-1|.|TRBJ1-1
CSASLPWGDNTEAFF
TGCAGTGCGAGCCTTCCCTGGGGGGACAACACTGAAGCTTTCTTT
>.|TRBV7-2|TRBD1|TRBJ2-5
CASSFDRGHPETQYF
TGTGCCAGCAGCTTCGACAGGGGGCATCCGGAGACCCAGTACTTC
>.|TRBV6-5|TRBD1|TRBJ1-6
CASSYRGQESSYNSPLHF
TGTGCCAGCAGTTACCGGGGACAGGAGAGCTCCTATAATTCACCCCTCCACTTT
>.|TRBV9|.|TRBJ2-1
CASSVVGLVAETQFF
TGTGCCAGCAGCGTAGTGGGGCTAGTAGCTGAGACCCAGTTCTTC
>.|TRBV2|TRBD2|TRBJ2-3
CASSGTRPTDTQYF
TGTGCCAGCAGTGGGACTAGACCCACAGATACGCAGTATTTT
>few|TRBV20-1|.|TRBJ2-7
CSARLRALYSYEQYF
TGCAGTGCTAGACTTAGGGCCCTATATTCCTACGAGCAGTACTTC
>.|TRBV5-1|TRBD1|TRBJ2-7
CASSRLPRDRGSYEQYF
TGCGCCAGCAGCCGACTCCCTCGGGACAGGGGGTCGTACGAGCAGTACTTC
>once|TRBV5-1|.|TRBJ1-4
CASSLEAAVNEKLFF
TGCGCCAGCAGCTTGGAGGCAGCTGTTAATGAAAAACTGTTTTTT
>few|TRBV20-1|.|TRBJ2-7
CSARMLWWSEQYF
TGCAGTGCTAGGATGCTATGGTGGTCGGAACAGTACTTC
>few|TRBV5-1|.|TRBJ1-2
CASSYYRTSNYGYTF
TGCGCCAGCAGCTACTATAGAACCTCCAACTATGGCTACACCTTC
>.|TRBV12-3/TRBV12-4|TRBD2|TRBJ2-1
CASRAGGPYEQFF
TGTGCCAGCAGAGCGGGGGGGCCGTATGAGCAGTTCTTC
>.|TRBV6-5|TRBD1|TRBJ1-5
CASSYSTGGGNQPQHF
TGTGCCAGCAGTTACTCGACAGGGGGTGGCAATCAGCCCCAGCATTTT
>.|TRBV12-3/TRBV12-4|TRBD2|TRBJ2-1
CASRWASGTEQFF
TGTGCCAGCAGGTGGGCTAGCGGGACTGAGCAGTTCTTC
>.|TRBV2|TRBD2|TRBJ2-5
CASSVGLVETQYF
TGTGCCAGCAGTGTAGGACTAGTAGAGACCCAGTACTTC
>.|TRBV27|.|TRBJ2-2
CASSFQGRDTGELFF
TGTGCCAGCAGTTTCCAGGGGAGGGACACCGGGGAGCTGTTTTTT
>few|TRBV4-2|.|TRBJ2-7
CASSQKLDGIYEQYF
TGTGCCAGCAGCCAGAAACTTGACGGGATCTACGAGCAGTACTTC
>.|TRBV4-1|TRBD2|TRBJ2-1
CASSQGASGIHYNEQFF
TGCGCCAGCAGCCAAGGAGCCAGCGGGATCCACTACAATGAGCAGTTCTTC
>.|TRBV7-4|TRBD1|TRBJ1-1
CASSQVVPGQAAFF
TGTGCCAGCAGCCAAGTTGTGCCGGGACAGGCAGCTTTCTTT
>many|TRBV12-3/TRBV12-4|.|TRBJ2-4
CASSLVGGNIQYF
TGTGCCAGCAGTCTGGTAGGGGGAAACATTCAGTACTTC
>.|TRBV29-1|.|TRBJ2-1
CSVVMEGAYNEQFF
TGCAGCGTTGTCATGGAAGGAGCCTACAATGAGCAGTTCTTC
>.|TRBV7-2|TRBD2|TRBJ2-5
CASSLGGGNQETQYF
TGTGCCAGCAGCTTAGGCGGGGGAAACCAAGAGACCCAGTACTTC
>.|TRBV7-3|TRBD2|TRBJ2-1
CASSTGLAGTNEQFF
TGTGCCAGCAGCACCGGACTAGCGGGAACCAATGAGCAGTTCTTC
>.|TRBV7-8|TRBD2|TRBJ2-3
CASSPRRVSGGTDTQYF
TGTGCCAGCAGCCCCCGTCGGGTTAGCGGGGGTACAGATACGCAGTATTTT
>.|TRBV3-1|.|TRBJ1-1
CASRQTAVTEAFF
TGTGCCAGCAGGCAGACCGCCGTCACTGAAGCTTTCTTT
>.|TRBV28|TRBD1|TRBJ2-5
CASSWGQGNEQYF
TGTGCCAGCAGTTGGGGACAGGGTAATGAGCAGTACTTC
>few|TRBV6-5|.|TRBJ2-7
CASTLTRAGLYEQYF
TGTGCCAGCACCTTAACTCGGGCAGGGTTATACGAGCAGTACTTC
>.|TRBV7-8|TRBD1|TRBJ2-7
CASSLEWDSPYEQYF
TGTGCCAGCAGCTTAGAGTGGGACAGTCCCTACGAGCAGTACTTC
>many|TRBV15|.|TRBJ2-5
CATSRDSWSETQYF
TGTGCCACCAGCAGAGACTCTTGGTCAGAGACCCAGTACTTC
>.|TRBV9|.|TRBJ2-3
CASSGPGTSDTQYF
TGTGCCAGCAGCGGCCCCGGGACCAGCGATACGCAGTATTTT
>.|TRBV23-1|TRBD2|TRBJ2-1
CASWGLAGDEQFF
TGCGCCAGTTGGGGGCTAGCGGGGGATGAGCAGTTCTTC
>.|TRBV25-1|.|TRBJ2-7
CASSAWTNSYEQYF
TGTGCCAGCAGTGCCTGGACTAACTCCTACGAGCAGTACTTC